This T cell receptor (beta chain) derives from a study of identical twins. A single record per CDR3 protein comes from TCRdb applying MiXCR to the 5' RACE reads. Of more than 400,000 distinct CDR3 sequences listed, nearly 15% are singletons. CDR1 is DFQATT, CDR2 SNEGSKA, per germline (reference sequence). V gave up 6 bases and J gave up 6 bases, with 19 bases separating them. The CDR3 is 14 amino acids. Another study also made use of these data, one on yellow fever vaccine responses in identical twins.

The receptor was derived from a woman younger than 30 in good health. Sequenced material: CD4+ T cells sorted from blood. The rearrangement links TRBV20-1 to TRBJ2-3; D is perhaps TRBD2 (5 bases). Here the CDR3 DNA reads TGCAGTGCCTTAAAGTTGGACTCGACGGATACGCAGTATTTT. Protein sequence: CSALKLDSTDTQYF.